This entry lists 25 T cell receptor beta chains sequenced from one sample in a study of response to subunit inactivated influenza vaccine. TCRdb analysed the RT-PCR reads with MiXCR anew, one entry per CDR3 protein. There are 500,000 to 750,000 distinct CDR3 sequences in the sample; 14% occur only once, and approximately 10% lies in the top ten. The source was PBMCs from blood, collected less than 13 days after vaccination. The source is a man in his forties or fifties who received an inactivated influenza vaccine.

The rearrangement joins TRBV20-1 to TRBJ1-2, with a weak D call TRBD1 (5 bases). V lost 6 bases, J lost 6 bases, and 11 bases lay in between. The CDR3 spans 11 residues. CDR1 DFQATT and CDR2 SNEGSKA come from the germline V gene (reference sequence). DNA for the CDR3: TGCAGTGCCTCCGGGACGGATGGCTACACCTTC. It translates to CSASGTDGYTF.

Many counts were recorded for this clonotype. V is TRBV5-6 and J is TRBJ2-2, with 7 bases identical to TRBD2. The ends lost 7 bases at V and 5 bases at J; junction bases unmatched: 5. Germline V gene sequence: CDR1 SGHDT, CDR2 YYEEEE. The CDR3 loop spans 13 amino acids. CDR3 DNA: TGTGCCAGCCTCTCCGGGGGGACCGGGGAGCTGTTTTTT. Encoded protein: CASLSGGTGELFF.

This clonotype has more than one count but fewer than ten. V usage is TRBV5-6 and J usage is TRBJ1-1; D gene uncertain. The germline CDR1 and CDR2 sequences are SGHDT and YYEEEE. The CDR3 runs to 13 residues. V gave up 6 bases and J gave up 7 bases, with 16 bases separating them. In nucleotides, the CDR3 is TGTGCCAGCATCCGCCAATTGGGAAATGAAGCTTTCTTT. Translation: CASIRQLGNEAFF.

In its sample, this clonotype was seen many times. V usage is TRBV10-3 and J usage is TRBJ2-7; the match to TRBD1 covers 9 bases. Germline loops: CDR1 ENHRY, CDR2 SYGVKD. Unmatched junction bases numbered 8, after V lost 6 bases and J lost 5 bases. The CDR3 consists of 14 residues. This CDR3 is CAIRDPGQGNEQYF. The CDR3 DNA reads as TGTGCCATCAGGGATCCGGGACAGGGTAACGAGCAGTACTTC.

There are a few counts of this clonotype. The CDR3 nucleotides are TGCGCCAGCAGCTTCACCTCCGGGACAGGGTCCGAGCAGTACTTC. It codes for CASSFTSGTGSEQYF. The rearrangement uses TRBV5-1 and TRBJ2-7; 9 positions match TRBD1. The CDR3 contains 15 residues. Germline V gene sequence: CDR1 SGHRS, CDR2 YFSETQ. J was trimmed by 6 bases and V by 2 bases; bases with no gene match: 9.

This clonotype has more than one count but fewer than ten. The V call is TRBV12-3 or TRBV12-4, the J call TRBJ2-7; perhaps TRBD1 as D (6 bases). The length of the CDR3 is 16 residues. The germline V and J ends were trimmed by 2 bases and 2 bases, with 16 bases remaining between them. The DNA of the CDR3 is TGTGCCAGCAGTTTATTTGGGCGGGCAGGGGCCTACGAGCAGTACTTC. Its protein is CASSLFGRAGAYEQYF.

The genes are TRBV20-1 and TRBJ2-3, with TRBD2 identical over 7 bases. This CDR3 is built from 15 residues. Trimming removed 3 bases from V and 0 bases from J; junction bases left unmatched: 6. Germline V gene sequence: CDR1 DFQATT, CDR2 SNEGSKA (reference sequence). As DNA, the CDR3 is TGCAGTGCTAGGCCCGCGGGGGTAAGCACAGATACGCAGTATTTT. This encodes CSARPAGVSTDTQYF.

This clonotype was found many times. This sequence joins TRBV2 and TRBJ2-4; D is possibly TRBD1 or TRBD2 (5 bases each). V lost 6 bases and J lost 8, with 20 bases in between. The CDR3 length is 15 residues. The germline CDR1 and CDR2 sequences are SNHLY and FYNNEI. CDR3 amino acids: CASRGGLGPQDIQYF. The DNA of the CDR3 is TGTGCCAGCAGGGGCGGGTTGGGGCCGCAAGACATTCAGTACTTC.

V is TRBV7-2 and J is TRBJ2-2; the match to TRBD2 covers 9 bases. This CDR3 has 15 residues. CDR1 and CDR2 from the germline V gene are SGHTA and FQGNSA. The V segment lost 6 bases and the J segment 5 bases; nucleotides outside the gene matches: 7. CDR3 protein: CASRGLAGRTGELFF. The CDR3 DNA is TGTGCCAGCAGGGGGCTAGCGGGAAGAACCGGGGAGCTGTTTTTT.

The chain carries TRBV20-1 and TRBJ2-3; D uncertain. V was shortened by 0 bases and J by 0 bases, with 7 bases between the two germline ends. Germline V gene lookup returns CDR1 DFQATT and CDR2 SNEGSKA (reference sequence). The CDR3 is made up of 14 amino acids. As DNA, the CDR3 is TGCAGTGCTAGAGATGCGGCCAGCACAGATACGCAGTATTTT. This translates into CSARDAASTDTQYF.

The chain recombines TRBV5-1 with TRBJ1-2; tentatively, D is TRBD1 (5 bases). V was clipped by 4 bases and J by 1 base, with 14 bases between them. CDR3 length: 15 residues. Germline V CDR1 and CDR2: SGHRS, YFSETQ. CDR3 DNA sequence: TGCGCCAGCAGCCCTACCCGACAGTATAACTATGGCTACACCTTC. This codes for CASSPTRQYNYGYTF.

There are a few counts of this clonotype. V is TRBV5-1 and J is TRBJ2-2; D is unresolved. The germline gives CDR1 SGHRS, CDR2 YFSETQ. This CDR3 comprises 13 residues. V was clipped by 4 bases and J by 5 bases, with 9 bases between them. CDR3 region: CASSPHETGELFF. In DNA form, the CDR3 reads TGCGCCAGCAGCCCTCACGAGACCGGGGAGCTGTTTTTT. Variable domain in full (rest from reference TRBV5-1 and TRBJ2-2): KAGVTQTPRYLIKTRGQQVTLSCSPISGHRSVSWYQQTPGQGLQFLFEYFSETQRNKGNFPGRFSGRQFSNSRSEMNVSTLELGDSALYLCASSPHETGELFFGEGSRLTVL.

In its sample, this clonotype was seen many times. The chain uses TRBV6-5 and TRBJ1-3; D gene uncertain. CDR1 and CDR2 from the germline V gene are MNHEY and SVGAGI. V lost 0 bases and J lost 4, with 7 bases in between. The CDR3 consists of 14 residues. The CDR3 spells CASSYSRLGNTIYF. The CDR3, as DNA: TGTGCCAGCAGTTACTCGCGACTCGGAAACACCATATATTTT.

This clonotype turned up a few times. The gene calls are TRBV4-1 and TRBJ2-2, with 11 bases aligning to TRBD2. The J segment lost 7 bases and the V segment lost 4 bases, leaving 14 bases of the junction unmatched. The germline CDR1 and CDR2 sequences are MGHRA and YSYEKL. This CDR3 is built from 18 residues. Here the CDR3 reads CASSPLPSGGSLVGELFF. CDR3 bases: TGCGCCAGCAGCCCACTTCCTAGCGGGGGGTCCCTAGTCGGGGAGCTGTTTTTT.

The gene calls are TRBV7-2 and TRBJ2-6, with D unclear. CDR1 is SGHTA and CDR2 is FQGNSA in the germline V gene. There are 15 residues in the CDR3. Trimming stripped 5 bases from V and 0 bases from J, with 8 bases between. Here the CDR3 reads CASSPWVSGANVLTF. The DNA for the CDR3 is TGTGCCAGCAGCCCGTGGGTCTCTGGGGCCAACGTCCTGACTTTC.

This clonotype was counted only a few times. The gene calls are TRBV14 and TRBJ2-4; D is perhaps TRBD1 (5 bases). Germline V gene sequence: CDR1 SGHDN, CDR2 FVKESK. The CDR3 length is 13 residues. The V end was cut by 4 bases, the J end by 7 bases, with 11 bases between. The CDR3 DNA follows: TGTGCCAGCAGCCGAGGAAAGGGGAACATTCAGTACTTC. It is translated as CASSRGKGNIQYF.

This clonotype was detected a few times. The chain combines TRBV7-8 with TRBJ1-4; a weak D match, TRBD1 (6 bases). The ends were cut back, 5 bases at V and 6 bases at J, with 22 bases in the middle. The CDR3 covers 17 residues. CDR1 is SGHVS and CDR2 is FQNEAQ in the germline V gene. This CDR3 reads CASSPRVTGRSHEKLFF. In DNA form, the CDR3 reads TGTGCCAGCAGCCCTCGGGTCACAGGGCGATCGCATGAAAAACTGTTTTTT.

V is TRBV7-8 and J is TRBJ2-7; TRBD1 matches 9 bases. Trimming cost V 5 bases and J 5 bases; bases outside gene matches: 7. Germline V CDR1 and CDR2: SGHVS, FQNEAQ. There are 14 residues in the CDR3. The CDR3 nucleotides are TGTGCCAGCAGCCCCGGGACAGGGTTCCACGAGCAGTACTTC. Protein: CASSPGTGFHEQYF.

The V and J genes are TRBV7-9 and TRBJ2-1; 10 nucleotides agree with TRBD1. CDR3 length: 14 residues. Germline CDR1 reads SEHNR; CDR2 reads FQNEAQ (reference sequence). The ends lost 3 bases at V and 8 bases at J; junction bases unmatched: 4. CDR3 in DNA: TGTGCCAGCAGCTTGGCCGGGACAGGGGATGAGCAGTTCTTC. This codes for CASSLAGTGDEQFF.

This clonotype was detected only a few times. The chain uses TRBV29-1 and TRBJ2-5; 12 positions match TRBD1. The V gene's germline CDR1 is SQVTM and CDR2 ANQGSEA. V was pared by 6 bases and J by 5 bases, with 4 bases of the junction left unmatched. The CDR3 covers 13 residues. The CDR3 DNA reads TGCAGCGTCGGGACAGGGGGCTCGGAGACCCAGTACTTC. This gives the protein CSVGTGGSETQYF.

This clonotype was counted between two and nine times. The J gene is TRBJ2-3, the V gene TRBV20-1; 7 bases map to TRBD2. Germline values: CDR1 DFQATT, CDR2 SNEGSKA (reference sequence). The CDR3 is 14 amino acids. J lost 0 bases, V lost 4 bases, and 4 bases had no gene match. DNA for the CDR3: TGCAGTGCTAACAGCGGGGCTAGCACAGATACGCAGTATTTT. Translated: CSANSGASTDTQYF.

This clonotype came up a few times. The chain has TRBV9 and TRBJ2-5; 10 bases map to TRBD2. Germline values: CDR1 SGDLS, CDR2 YYNGEE. Trimming at V came to 0 bases and at J to 4 bases, leaving 3 bases not matched to a gene. The CDR3 contains 15 residues. The DNA of the CDR3 is TGTGCCAGCAGCGTAGCGTCTAGCGGGGGAGAGACCCAGTACTTC. This translates into CASSVASSGGETQYF. Based on the CDR3 plus reference TRBV9 and TRBJ2-5, the full variable domain is DSGVTQTPKHLITATGQRVTLRCSPRSGDLSVYWYQQSLDQGLQFLIQYYNGEERAKGNILERFSAQQFPDLHSELNLSSLELGDSALYFCASSVASSGGETQYFGPGTRLLVL.

This chain links TRBV29-1 with TRBJ2-1; D gene unclear. V shed 5 bases and J shed 0 bases, with 11 bases lying between them. CDR1 SQVTM and CDR2 ANQGSEA come from the germline V gene. The CDR3 runs to 14 residues. For the CDR3, the DNA is TGCAGCGTTCACAGTCCTTTCTCCTACAATGAGCAGTTCTTC. Its translation: CSVHSPFSYNEQFF.

This clonotype was found once. A read error may produce the germline difference seen at one junction end. The rearrangement uses TRBV9 and TRBJ2-5, with TRBD2 as a possible D gene (6 bases). The CDR3 totals 14 residues. Per germline, CDR1 SGDLS and CDR2 YYNGEE. The CDR3 nucleotides read TGTGCCAGCAGCCTCCGGGGGACCACGGAGACCCAGCACTTC. Amino acid sequence: CASSLRGTTETQHF.

A few counts support this clonotype. The chain combines TRBV12-3 or TRBV12-4 with TRBJ2-3; TRBD1 or TRBD2 may be the D gene (5 bases each). V was cut by 8 bases and J by 4 bases, with 16 bases left in between. The CDR3 is 14 residues long. CDR3 sequence reads: CASGTALRADTQYF. The CDR3 coding sequence is TGTGCCAGCGGGACGGCCCTCCGCGCAGATACGCAGTATTTT.